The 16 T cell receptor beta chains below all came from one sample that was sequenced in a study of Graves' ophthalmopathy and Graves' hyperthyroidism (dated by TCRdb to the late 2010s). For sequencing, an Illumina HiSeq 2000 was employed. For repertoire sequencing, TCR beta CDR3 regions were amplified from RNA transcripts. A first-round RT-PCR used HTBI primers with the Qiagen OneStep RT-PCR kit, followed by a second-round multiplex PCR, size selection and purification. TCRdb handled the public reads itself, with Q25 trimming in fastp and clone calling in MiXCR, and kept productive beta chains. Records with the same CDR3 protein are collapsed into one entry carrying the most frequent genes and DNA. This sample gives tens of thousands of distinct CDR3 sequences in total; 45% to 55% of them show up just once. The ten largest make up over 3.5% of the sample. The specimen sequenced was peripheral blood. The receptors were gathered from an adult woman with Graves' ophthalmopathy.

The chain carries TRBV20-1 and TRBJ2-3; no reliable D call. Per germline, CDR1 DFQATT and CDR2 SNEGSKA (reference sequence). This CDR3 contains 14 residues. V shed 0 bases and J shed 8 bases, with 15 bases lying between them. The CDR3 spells CSARESWGMGTQYF. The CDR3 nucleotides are TGCAGTGCTAGAGAATCGTGGGGAATGGGTACGCAGTATTTT.

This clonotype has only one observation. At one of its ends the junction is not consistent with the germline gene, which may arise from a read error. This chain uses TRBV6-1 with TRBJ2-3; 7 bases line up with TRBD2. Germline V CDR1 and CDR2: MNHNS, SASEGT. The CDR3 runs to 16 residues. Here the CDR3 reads CASSYNAGDGADVQCF. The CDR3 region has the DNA TGTGCCAGCAGTTACAACGCGGGAGATGGTGCAGATGTGCAGTGTTTT.

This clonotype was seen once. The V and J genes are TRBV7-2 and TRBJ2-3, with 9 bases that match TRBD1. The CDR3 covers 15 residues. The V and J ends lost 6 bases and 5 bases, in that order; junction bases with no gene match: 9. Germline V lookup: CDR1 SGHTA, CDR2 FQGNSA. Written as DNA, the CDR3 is TGTGCCAGCAGGGAAACAGGGGGCGCGGGAGATACGCAGTATTTT. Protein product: CASRETGGAGDTQYF.

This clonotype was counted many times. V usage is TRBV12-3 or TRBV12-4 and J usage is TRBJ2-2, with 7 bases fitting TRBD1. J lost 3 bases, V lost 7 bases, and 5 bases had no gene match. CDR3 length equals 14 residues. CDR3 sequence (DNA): TGTGCCAGCACCACCACAGGGGACACCGGGGAGCTGTTTTTT. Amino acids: CASTTTGDTGELFF.

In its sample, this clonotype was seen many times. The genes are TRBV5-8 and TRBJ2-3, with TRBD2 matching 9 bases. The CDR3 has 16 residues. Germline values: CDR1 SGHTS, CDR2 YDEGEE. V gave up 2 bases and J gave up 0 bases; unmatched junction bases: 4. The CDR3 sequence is CASSFGLAISTDTQYF. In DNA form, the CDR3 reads TGTGCCAGCAGCTTTGGACTAGCGATAAGCACAGATACGCAGTATTTT.

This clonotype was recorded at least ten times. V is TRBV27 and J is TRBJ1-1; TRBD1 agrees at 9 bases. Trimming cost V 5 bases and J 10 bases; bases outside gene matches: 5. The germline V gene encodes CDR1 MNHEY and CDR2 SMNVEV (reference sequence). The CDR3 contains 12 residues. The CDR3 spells CASSPDRGRAFF. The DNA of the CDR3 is TGTGCCAGCAGTCCCGACAGGGGGAGAGCTTTCTTT.

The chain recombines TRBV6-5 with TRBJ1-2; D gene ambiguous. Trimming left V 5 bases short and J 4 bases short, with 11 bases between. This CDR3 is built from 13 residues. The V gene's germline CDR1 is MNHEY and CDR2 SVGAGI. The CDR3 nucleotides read TGTGCCAGCAGTAGCAAAGCAGGCTATGGCTACACCTTC. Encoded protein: CASSSKAGYGYTF.

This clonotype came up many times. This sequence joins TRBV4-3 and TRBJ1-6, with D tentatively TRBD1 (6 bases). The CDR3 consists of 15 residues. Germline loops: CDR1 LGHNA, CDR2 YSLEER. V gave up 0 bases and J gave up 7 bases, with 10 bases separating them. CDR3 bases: TGCGCCAGCAGCCAAGATGTACAGGGCAATTCACCCCTCCACTTT. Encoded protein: CASSQDVQGNSPLHF.

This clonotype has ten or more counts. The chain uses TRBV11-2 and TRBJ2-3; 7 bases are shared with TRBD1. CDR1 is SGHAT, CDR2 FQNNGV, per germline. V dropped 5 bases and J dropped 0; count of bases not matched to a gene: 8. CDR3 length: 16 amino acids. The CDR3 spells CASSTRTGASTDTQYF. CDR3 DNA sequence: TGTGCCAGCAGCACCCGAACAGGGGCCAGCACAGATACGCAGTATTTT.

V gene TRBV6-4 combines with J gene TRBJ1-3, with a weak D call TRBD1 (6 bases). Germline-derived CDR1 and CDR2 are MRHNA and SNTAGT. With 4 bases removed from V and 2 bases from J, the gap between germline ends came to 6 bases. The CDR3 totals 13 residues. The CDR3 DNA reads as TGTGCCAGCAGTGCAGGGGCTGGAAACACCATATATTTT. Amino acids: CASSAGAGNTIYF.

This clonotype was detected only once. The CDR3 loop reads CAISERDYGYTF. The CDR3 DNA sequence: TGTGCCATCAGTGAAAGGGACTATGGCTACACCTTC. The chain links TRBV10-3 to TRBJ1-2; no clear D. Germline assignment: CDR1 ENHRY and CDR2 SYGVKD. V was shortened by 3 bases and J by 3 bases, with 5 bases between the two germline ends. The CDR3 runs to 12 residues.

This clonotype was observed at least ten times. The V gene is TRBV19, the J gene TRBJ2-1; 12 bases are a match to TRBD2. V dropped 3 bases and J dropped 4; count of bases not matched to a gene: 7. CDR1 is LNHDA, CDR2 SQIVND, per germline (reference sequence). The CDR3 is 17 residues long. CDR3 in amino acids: CASSIAGTSGPYNEQFF. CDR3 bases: TGTGCCAGTAGTATCGCCGGGACTAGCGGGCCTTACAATGAGCAGTTCTTC.

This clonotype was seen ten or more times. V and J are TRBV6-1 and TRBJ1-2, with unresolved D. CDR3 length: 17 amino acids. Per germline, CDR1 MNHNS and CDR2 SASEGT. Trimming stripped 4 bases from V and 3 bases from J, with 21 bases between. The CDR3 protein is CASSAGDLAAGHYGYTF. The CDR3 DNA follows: TGTGCCAGCAGTGCCGGGGATCTGGCGGCTGGTCACTATGGCTACACCTTC.

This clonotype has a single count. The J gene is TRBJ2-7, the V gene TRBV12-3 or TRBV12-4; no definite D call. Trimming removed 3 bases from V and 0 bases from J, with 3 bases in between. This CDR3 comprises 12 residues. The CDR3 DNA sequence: TGTGCCAGCAGTTTTGTCTCCTACGAGCAGTACTTC. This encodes CASSFVSYEQYF.

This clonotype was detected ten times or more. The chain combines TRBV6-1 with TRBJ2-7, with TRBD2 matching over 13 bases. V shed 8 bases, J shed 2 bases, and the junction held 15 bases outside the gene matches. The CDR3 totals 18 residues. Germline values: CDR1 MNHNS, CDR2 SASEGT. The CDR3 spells CASLGIPGLAGPAYEQYF. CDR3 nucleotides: TGTGCCAGCCTCGGGATACCGGGACTAGCGGGACCGGCCTACGAGCAGTACTTC.

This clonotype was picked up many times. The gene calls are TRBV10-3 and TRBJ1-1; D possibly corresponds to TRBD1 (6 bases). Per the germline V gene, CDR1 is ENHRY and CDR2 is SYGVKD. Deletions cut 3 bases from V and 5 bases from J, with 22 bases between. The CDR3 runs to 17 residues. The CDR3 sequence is CAISDLRRAGVGTEAFF. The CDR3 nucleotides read TGTGCCATCAGTGACCTTCGAAGAGCAGGGGTAGGAACTGAAGCTTTCTTT.